The source of this T cell receptor beta chain is a study of cytomegalovirus exposure and HLA in healthy donors. Findings of the study overall: It was confirmed in vitro that a few of the CMV-associated chains were specific for CMV antigens.

As to this clone: Its specificity is not known.

Measured with immunoSEQ multiplex PCR; TCRdb has only the in-frame clones, and not every one. The sample records about 98,000 clones, 87% being singletons. The CDR3 extends over 14 amino acids. Trimming took off 2 bases at V and 2 bases at J, with 7 bases between the two ends. Germline assignment: CDR1 SEHNR and CDR2 FQNEAQ (reference sequence). This TCR derives from a man between 18 and 29 years old in good health and CMV-seropositive. This sequence joins TRBV7-9 and TRBJ1-3; no firm D call. The sequenced sample consisted of PBMCs. The DNA for the CDR3 is TGTGCCAGCAGCTTACCGGGAGCTGGAAACACCATATATTTT. Amino acid sequence: CASSLPGAGNTIYF.